Reported below is one TCR beta chain. Its specific antigen is unknown. The sample holds no much larger clone one base away, and base qualities are not on file. TCR beta VDJ combination and CDR3 sequence profiling used genomic DNA as the template. An Illumina HiSeq 2000 was used for TCR repertoire sequencing. As for how the authors treated the data: TRBV/TRBJ rearrangement plots, CDR3 size and DJ length profiles, and Simpson's diversity index were used to assess repertoires. The immunodominant clone was defined as the most abundant DNA sequence in deep sequencing data. CDR3 amino acid sequences were screened for sharing across subjects and were compared with published repertoires and the VDJdb database. Through fastp at Q25 and MiXCR, TCRdb rebuilt clones from the public reads, retaining in-frame beta chains. Rows with one shared CDR3 protein collapse into an entry with the most common genes and DNA. Here the V and J calls rest on TCRdb's processing, not on the authors' analysis. This sample holds about 160,000 distinct CDR3 sequences; about 70% were observed only once. The top ten clones comprise around 45% of the sample.

These data belong to a study of CD8+CD57+ T cells in acquired aplastic anemia (dated by TCRdb to about 2018). Describing the broader study: DNA extracted from sorted CD4+ and CD8+ cells had a mean of approximately 3.4 ug, with a range of roughly 0.17 to 27.4 ug. A CD8+CD57+ expansion meant a frequency higher than the mean frequency seen in healthy subjects. What the study reported, not specific to this receptor: Around 31 CD8+ CDR3 sequences were shared between patients and controls but appeared highly expressed in patients and within their immunodominant clones. Between patients and healthy controls, no significant difference in CD8+ Simpson's diversity was found (P=0.060).

Trimming costs V 6 bases and J 3 bases, and their ends lie 18 bases apart. The CDR3 spans 15 residues, from the cysteine through the phenylalanine. Just the 45-base CDR3 DNA is kept, in frame starting at base 1. The germline V gene sets CDR1 to MRHNA and CDR2 to SNTAGT. Expansion of CD8+CD57+ cells had been shown by flow cytometry in the patients chosen for sequencing. Severe acquired aplastic anemia was diagnosed in all patients according to International Study of Aplastic Anemia and Agranulocytosis and Camitta criteria. No patient had received any therapy when blood was sampled. In the study, sorted CD4+ and CD8+ blood T cells from patients with severe aplastic anemia and from healthy subjects underwent deep sequencing of TCR repertoires. In the USA, patient enrollment took place under clinicaltrials.gov protocols 00001620, 01623167, 00001397, 00071045, 00081523 and 00961064. Ficoll-Paque density gradient centrifugation was used to isolate peripheral blood mononuclear cells. Before DNA was extracted, CD4+ and CD8+ T cells were sorted using either FACS or magnetic beads.

Recombination joined TRBV6-4 with TRBJ2-7; tentative D gene TRBD2, with 6 bases matching. This receptor was identified in a human donor with aplastic anemia. Sample: sorted CD4+, CD8+, or CD8+CD57+ T cells (not recorded which) from PBMCs. In nucleotides, the sequence is TGTGCCAGCAGGTTCGAGTCGGGACTCAACTACGAGCAGTACTTC. This sequence encodes CASRFESGLNYEQYF.